Reported below is one TCR beta chain. These data originate in a study of OX40 agonist ivuxolimab in advanced cancers. This CDR3 contains 14 residues. Per the germline V gene, CDR1 is SGHTA and CDR2 is FQGNSA. With 6 bases removed from V and 5 bases from J, the gap between germline ends came to 13 bases. Measured with immunoSEQ multiplex PCR; TCRdb has only the in-frame clones, and not every one. The sample yields tens of thousands of clones, 90% to 95% seen once. The TCR sequence derives from an adult with an advanced solid tumor such as melanoma, head and neck, liver or kidney cancer. V usage is TRBV7-2 and J usage is TRBJ1-4; D gene unclear. Specimen: CD4+ or CD8+ T cells sorted from blood, collected in a trial of the OX40 agonist ivuxolimab. Here the CDR3 DNA reads TGTGCCAGCAGACGTCAGGAATCAAATGAAAAACTGTTTTTT. This gives the protein CASRRQESNEKLFF.